This T cell receptor (beta chain) was retrieved from a study of blood T cell repertoires in COVID-19. Study at large: PBMCs, B-cell-depleted T cells, or T cells provided the cDNA or gDNA that made up the material.

Participants spanned ages about 18 to 89 years and resided in roughly 22 US areas. Before being deemed recovered, Cohort 3 donors had two negative PCRs, clearance, or symptom resolution. CDR3 length: 15 residues. Trimming removed 4 bases from V and 7 bases from J; junction bases left unmatched: 6. The germline V gene has CDR1 SNHLY and CDR2 FYNNEI. Per the authors' pipeline: Reference gene primers were amplified, and this amplification served to estimate nucleated cell counts. Generated by immunoSEQ multiplex PCR, the TCRdb table keeps only in-frame clones and is missing some. V, J and clone size reflect that table, while D and trimming were determined from the DNA. The sample carries about 410,000 clones, about 90% recorded once.

Sequenced sample: PBMCs or T cells enriched from blood (not recorded which). The sequence was obtained from a man aged 18 to 29 who had recovered from COVID-19. The genes are TRBV2 and TRBJ2-2; 10 bases are a match to TRBD2. The CDR3 region has the DNA TGTGCCAGCAGTGTCCAGCGGGGGGGAATCGGGGAGCTGTTTTTT. This encodes CASSVQRGGIGELFF.